Shown below are 16 T cell receptor beta chains from a single sample sequenced in a study of blood T cell repertoires in COVID-19 (dated by TCRdb to about 2020). The library was generated by the immunoSEQ multiplex PCR assay. Held by TCRdb, this immuneACCESS table contains in-frame sequences only and omits some clones. Under half of the omission traces to an unresolved V gene where checked; the cause of the rest is unknown. The sample data list about 310,000 clones, and 85% to 90% of these were observed just once. The ten largest make up over 8.5% of the sample. The sample taken for sequencing was PBMCs or T cells enriched from blood (not recorded which). The receptors derive from a woman aged 25 to 39 who had recovered from COVID-19.

The chain is built from TRBV6-5 and TRBJ2-1, with D possibly matching TRBD1 (6 bases). The CDR3 extends over 12 amino acids. Germline lookup yields CDR1 MNHEY and CDR2 SVGAGI. Trimming stripped 8 bases from V and 5 bases from J, with 10 bases between. CDR3 region: CASLTGNNEQFF. CDR3 DNA: TGTGCCAGCCTGACAGGAAACAATGAGCAGTTCTTC.

The chain joins TRBV6-6 to TRBJ2-1; TRBD2 agrees at 15 bases. V shed 5 bases and J 8 bases; nucleotides not matched to a gene: 10. In germline, CDR1 is MNHNY, CDR2 SVGAGI (reference sequence). CDR3 length: 17 amino acids. DNA for the CDR3: TGTGCCAGCAGTCCGGGACTAGCGGGAGGTTTCGTCGATGAGCAGTTCTTC. Protein: CASSPGLAGGFVDEQFF.

The CDR3 sequence: CASSIRTGPGYEQFF. The CDR3 nucleotides are TGTGCCAGTAGTATACGGACAGGGCCAGGGTATGAGCAGTTCTTC. This chain links TRBV19 with TRBJ2-1; TRBD1 matches at 8 bases. This CDR3 region has 15 residues. Per the germline V gene, CDR1 is LNHDA and CDR2 is SQIVND (reference sequence). The V and J ends lost 2 bases and 8 bases, in that order; junction bases with no gene match: 8. Full variable domain (rest looked up from reference TRBV19 and TRBJ2-1): DGGITQSPKYLFRKEGQNVTLSCEQNLNHDAMYWYRQDPGQGLRLIYYSQIVNDFQKGDIAEGYSVSREKKESFPLTVTSAQKNPTAFYLCASSIRTGPGYEQFFGPGTRLTVL.

V usage is TRBV13 and J usage is TRBJ2-1; TRBD1 might be the D (5 bases). The CDR3 runs to 20 residues. CDR1 is PRHDT and CDR2 is FYEKMQ in the germline V gene (reference sequence). The ends were cut back, 6 bases at V and 8 bases at J, with 35 bases in the middle. DNA of the CDR3: TGTGCCAGCAGACGGGCCGAGACAGCACGGTTCTTAAACAGGAACCATGAGCAGTTCTTC. This translates into CASRRAETARFLNRNHEQFF.

J is TRBJ1-5 and V is TRBV7-2; the D gene is possibly TRBD1 (5 bases). The CDR3 is 16 residues long. From germline, CDR1 is SGHTA and CDR2 FQGNSA. Trimming took off 1 base at V and 3 bases at J, with 13 bases between the two ends. CDR3 nucleotides: TGTGCCAGCAGCTTAGATTCCGGGGGGACCAATCAGCCCCAGCATTTT. Protein: CASSLDSGGTNQPQHF.

The J gene is TRBJ1-2, the V gene TRBV5-5; 8 nucleotides match TRBD1. The CDR3 totals 15 residues. The ends lost 5 bases at V and 4 bases at J; junction bases unmatched: 10. Germline V gene sequence: CDR1 SGHKS, CDR2 YYEKEE (reference sequence). CDR3: CASSYDRGDGYGYTF. For the CDR3, the DNA is TGTGCCAGCAGTTACGACAGGGGTGACGGCTATGGCTACACCTTC.

This clone was seen once. The CDR3 loop reads CASSLRGPRHQFTNYGYTF. The CDR3 region has the DNA TGTGCCAGCAGTTTAAGGGGCCCGCGCCATCAGTTTACTAACTATGGCTACACCTTC. The V call is TRBV27, the J call TRBJ1-2, with a possible D match to TRBD1 (5 bases). There are 19 residues in the CDR3. Trimming left V 2 bases short and J 0 bases short, with 22 bases between. CDR1 MNHEY and CDR2 SMNVEV come from the germline V gene (reference sequence).

This rearrangement joins TRBV11-2 to TRBJ1-2; the D gene is possibly TRBD1 (5 bases). Germline loops: CDR1 SGHAT, CDR2 FQNNGV. Trimming removed 5 bases at V and 7 bases at J, with 20 bases between. The CDR3 is made up of 15 amino acids. The CDR3 DNA follows: TGTGCCAGCAGCGATCTTAGAGGACCCGGGGGTGGCTACACCTTC. Its protein is CASSDLRGPGGGYTF.

The chain combines TRBV18 with TRBJ1-1, with a tentative D call TRBD1 (5 bases). Per the germline V gene, CDR1 is KGHSH and CDR2 is LQKENI. The CDR3 extends over 14 amino acids. The germline V and J ends were trimmed by 1 base and 1 base, with 7 bases remaining between them. The CDR3 here is CASSPRGGNTEAFF. For the CDR3, the DNA is TGTGCCAGCTCACCACGCGGGGGGAACACTGAAGCTTTCTTT.

This clone has just one count. The chain links TRBV30 to TRBJ1-3, with 8 nucleotides matching TRBD1. Germline CDR1 reads GTSNPN; CDR2 reads SVGIG (reference sequence). The CDR3 has 16 amino acids. After removal of 2 bases from V and 2 bases from J, the junction contained 8 bases not matched to a gene. The CDR3 DNA sequence: TGTGCCTGGAGTCCTAAACAGGGGGTTGCTGGAAACACCATATATTTT. This encodes CAWSPKQGVAGNTIYF.

This clone was observed a single time. The genes are TRBV4-3 and TRBJ1-2; D unresolved. V shed 4 bases and J shed 6 bases, with 12 bases lying between them. Germline V gene data show CDR1 as LGHNA and CDR2 as YSLEER. CDR3 length: 13 amino acids. CDR3 bases: TGCGCCAGCAGCCCGATCCCCCGGGATGGCTACACCTTC. This encodes CASSPIPRDGYTF.

The gene calls are TRBV19 and TRBJ2-1, with TRBD2 identical over 12 bases. CDR1 and CDR2 (germline): LNHDA, SQIVND (reference sequence). The trim removed 3 bases at V and 5 bases at J, leaving 5 bases unmatched. The CDR3 runs 16 residues. The CDR3 sequence is CASSILLAGGDNEQFF. In DNA, the CDR3 is TGTGCCAGTAGTATCTTACTAGCGGGGGGAGACAATGAGCAGTTCTTC. Full variable domain (missing parts from reference TRBV19 and TRBJ2-1): DGGITQSPKYLFRKEGQNVTLSCEQNLNHDAMYWYRQDPGQGLRLIYYSQIVNDFQKGDIAEGYSVSREKKESFPLTVTSAQKNPTAFYLCASSILLAGGDNEQFFGPGTRLTVL.

V and J are TRBV18 and TRBJ1-2; D not certain. Trimming took 5 bases from V and 6 from J, leaving 28 bases between them. CDR3 length equals 18 residues. Germline loops: CDR1 KGHSH, CDR2 LQKENI. CDR3 protein: CASSTLNMGVGSTDGYTF. The CDR3 DNA sequence: TGTGCCAGCTCAACACTAAATATGGGCGTTGGAAGTACGGATGGCTACACCTTC.

The chain combines TRBV6-6 with TRBJ2-5; 16 bases map to TRBD2. Trimming removed 5 bases from V and 2 bases from J; junction bases left unmatched: 8. The CDR3 sequence is 18 residues long. The V gene's germline CDR1 is MNHNY and CDR2 SVGAGI (reference sequence). Written as DNA, the CDR3 is TGTGCCAGCAGTCACGGGACTAGCGGGAGGGTAGGGCAAGAGACCCAGTACTTC. Its translation is CASSHGTSGRVGQETQYF.

The rearrangement uses TRBV11-1 and TRBJ2-1; 8 nucleotides agree with TRBD2. The CDR3 is 15 amino acids. Trimming at V came to 4 bases and at J to 3 bases, leaving 5 bases not matched to a gene. Germline V CDR1 and CDR2: SGHAT, FQDESV (reference sequence). CDR3 nucleotides: TGTGCCAGCAGCTACGAAGCGGGAGTCTACAATGAGCAGTTCTTC. Translation gives CASSYEAGVYNEQFF. Filled out from reference TRBV11-1 and TRBJ2-1, the complete variable domain reads EAEVAQSPRYKITEKSQAVAFWCDPISGHATLYWYRQILGQGPELLVQFQDESVVDDSQLPKDRFSAERLKGVDSTLKIQPAELGDSAMYLCASSYEAGVYNEQFFGPGTRLTVL.

This chain connects TRBV5-5 to TRBJ1-6; D is unclear. V shed 1 base and J shed 0 bases, with 8 bases lying between them. Germline V gene data show CDR1 as SGHKS and CDR2 as YYEKEE (reference sequence). This CDR3 contains 16 residues. The CDR3 loop is CASSLSGSSYNSPLHF. As DNA, the CDR3 is TGTGCCAGCAGCTTGTCGGGGAGCTCCTATAATTCACCCCTCCACTTT.